This entry lists 31 T cell receptor beta chains sequenced from one sample in a study of blood T cell repertoires in COVID-19. Clones were read by immunoSEQ multiplex PCR, and TCRdb kept only the in-frame ones, dropping some. The table includes approximately 200,000 clones, roughly 84% detected once. Sequenced material: peripheral blood. Every receptor here comes from a man between 40 and 49 years old with acute or convalescent COVID-19.

This clone showed up just once. The chain uses TRBV2 and TRBJ1-3, with TRBD1 as a possible D gene (5 bases). In germline, CDR1 is SNHLY, CDR2 FYNNEI. Trimming removed 10 bases at V and 3 bases at J, with 19 bases between. The CDR3 is made up of 15 amino acids. In DNA, the CDR3 is TGTGCCATCGCTAAGGGGTCCCCTTTTGGAAACACCATATATTTT. This encodes CAIAKGSPFGNTIYF.

J is TRBJ1-1 and V is TRBV4-1, with D tentatively TRBD1 (5 bases). The CDR3 has 11 residues. Looked up from germline, CDR1 is MGHRA and CDR2 is YSYEKL. Trimming cost V 6 bases and J 6 bases, with 8 bases left between them. In DNA form, the CDR3 reads TGCGCCAGCAGGGGGGGTCCTGAAGCTTTCTTT. It encodes CASRGGPEAFF.

This chain links TRBV19 with TRBJ2-3; D possibly corresponds to TRBD2 (5 bases). Germline V gene lookup returns CDR1 LNHDA and CDR2 SQIVND (reference sequence). This CDR3 is 15 amino acids long. Trimming removed 7 bases from V and 3 bases from J, with 17 bases in between. This chain's CDR3 is CASTHGRGDTDTQYF. In DNA form, the CDR3 reads TGTGCCAGTACCCACGGACGGGGAGATACAGATACGCAGTATTTT.

The genes are TRBV9 and TRBJ1-1; D is possibly TRBD1 (5 bases). Germline CDR1 SGDLS, CDR2 YYNGEE. The CDR3 is made up of 15 amino acids. Deletions cut 1 base from V and 2 bases from J, with 12 bases between. The CDR3 DNA sequence: TGTGCCAGCAGCGTACTTAACGGGGGTAACACTGAAGCTTTCTTT. This translates into CASSVLNGGNTEAFF.

This rearrangement joins TRBV28 to TRBJ1-1; TRBD1 might be the D (6 bases). Looked up from germline, CDR1 is MDHEN and CDR2 is SYDVKM. Trimming took 8 bases from V and 8 from J, leaving 15 bases between them. CDR3 length: 12 residues. CDR3 sequence reads: CASLGAGAEAFF. CDR3 nucleotides: TGTGCCAGCCTTGGGGCAGGGGCGGAAGCTTTCTTT.

The chain recombines TRBV9 with TRBJ1-2; D gene ambiguous. V was cut by 3 bases and J by 5 bases, with 11 bases left in between. Per the germline V gene, CDR1 is SGDLS and CDR2 is YYNGEE. The CDR3 length is 13 residues. The CDR3 is CASSDRVSYGYTF. DNA for the CDR3: TGTGCCAGCAGCGACCGGGTCAGTTATGGCTACACCTTC.

Of note for this clone: The junction does not match germline at one end; this may be a read error. The chain employs TRBV9 and TRBJ1-3; 9 bases line up with TRBD1. This CDR3 region has 12 residues. Germline CDR1 is SGDLS and CDR2 is YYNGEE. This CDR3 is CASSQDRGRPTF. The CDR3 nucleotides read TGTGCCAGCAGCCAGGACAGGGGACGTCCCACTTTT.

The V call is TRBV7-7, the J call TRBJ2-2; TRBD1 matches 9 bases. V lost 2 bases and J lost 6; bases outside the gene matches: 7. This CDR3 has 16 residues. Germline V lookup: CDR1 SSHAT, CDR2 FNYEAQ (reference sequence). CDR3 sequence (DNA): TGTGCCAGCAGCTTACAGACAGGGGGGCTGGCCGGGGAGCTGTTTTTT. Translation: CASSLQTGGLAGELFF.

This chain links TRBV6-5 with TRBJ1-2; possible D gene TRBD1, 5 bases. V lost 2 bases and J lost 8, with 18 bases in between. Germline-derived CDR1 and CDR2 are MNHEY and SVGAGI. The CDR3 has 15 residues. This CDR3 is CASSYDQPGLGGYTF. For the CDR3, the DNA is TGTGCCAGCAGTTACGACCAACCAGGGTTGGGCGGCTACACCTTC.

V is TRBV5-4 and J is TRBJ1-4; perhaps TRBD1 as D (5 bases). The CDR3 loop spans 17 amino acids. Germline V gives CDR1 SGHNT, CDR2 YYREEE (reference sequence). Trimming left V 4 bases short and J 11 bases short, with 27 bases between. The chain's CDR3 is CASSGAGTGGLRGKLFF. The CDR3 nucleotides read TGTGCCAGCAGCGGGGCGGGAACAGGCGGTCTAAGGGGCAAACTGTTTTTT.

The chain couples TRBV27 to TRBJ2-7, with D perhaps matching TRBD1 (6 bases). Trimming cost V 5 bases and J 2 bases, with 13 bases left between them. CDR1 MNHEY and CDR2 SMNVEV come from the germline V gene (reference sequence). The CDR3 is 14 amino acids. CDR3 sequence: CASSRIGQTYEQYF. The CDR3 DNA sequence: TGTGCCAGCAGTCGAATAGGACAGACCTACGAGCAGTACTTC.

The rearrangement joins TRBV15 to TRBJ1-4; 11 bases agree with TRBD1. V lost 4 bases, J lost 7 bases, and 14 bases stayed unmatched. The CDR3 spans 18 residues. The germline V gene has CDR1 LNHNV and CDR2 YYDKDF (reference sequence). The CDR3 here is CATSTSGTGGYGAEKLFF. The CDR3 DNA sequence: TGTGCCACCAGCACCTCCGGGACAGGGGGATACGGGGCTGAAAAACTGTTTTTT.

Here the CDR3 DNA reads TGTGCCAGCAGCCATCGAGACAACTCTATGGGTAAAGCTTTCTTT. Translated: CASSHRDNSMGKAFF. The V gene is TRBV11-3, the J gene TRBJ1-1; no firm D call. Germline CDR1 and CDR2: SGHNT and YENEEA. CDR3 length: 15 amino acids. Trimming left V 5 bases short and J 9 bases short, with 22 bases between. Together with reference TRBV11-3 and TRBJ1-1, the CDR3 gives the full variable domain: EAGVVQSPRYKIIEKKQPVAFWCNPISGHNTLYWYLQNLGQGPELLIRYENEEAVDDSQLPKDRFSAERLKGVDSTLKIQPAELGDSAVYLCASSHRDNSMGKAFFGQGTRLTVV.

The CDR3 region is CATSDPWVSGNEQFF. The CDR3, as DNA: TGTGCCACCAGCGACCCCTGGGTTAGCGGCAATGAGCAGTTCTTC. This rearrangement joins TRBV15 to TRBJ2-1; D perhaps matches TRBD2 (6 bases). CDR1 is LNHNV and CDR2 is YYDKDF in the germline V gene (reference sequence). This CDR3 has 15 residues. Trimming removed 5 bases at V and 6 bases at J, with 17 bases between.

This clone was recorded a few times. CDR3 in amino acids: CASSTGTGGSSGYTF. CDR3 nucleotides: TGTGCCAGCAGTACCGGGACAGGGGGCTCATCTGGCTACACCTTC. The rearrangement joins TRBV2 to TRBJ1-2; 12 bases agree with TRBD1. This CDR3 contains 15 residues. With V trimmed by 5 bases and J by 7 bases, 8 bases remained unmatched. CDR1 and CDR2 (germline): SNHLY, FYNNEI.

The CDR3 loop is CATSRVRGGNEQFF. The CDR3 DNA is TGTGCCACCAGCAGAGTGCGGGGGGGCAATGAGCAGTTCTTC. V usage is TRBV15 and J usage is TRBJ2-1; 9 nucleotides match TRBD2. The CDR3 is 14 residues long. CDR1 is LNHNV, CDR2 YYDKDF, per germline (reference sequence). The ends lost 1 base at V and 6 bases at J; junction bases unmatched: 1.

In its sample, this clone was seen a few times. The J gene is TRBJ2-7, the V gene TRBV7-6; weak D call: TRBD2 (6 bases). Per germline, CDR1 SGHVS and CDR2 FNYEAQ. The CDR3 extends over 20 amino acids. The V end lost 5 bases, the J end lost 5 bases, and 34 bases lay between the germline ends. CDR3 protein: CASSPKVYRDTEEEGDEQYF. CDR3 DNA: TGTGCCAGCAGCCCGAAGGTCTATCGAGACACAGAGGAGGAGGGTGACGAGCAGTACTTC. The whole variable domain, filled in from reference TRBV7-6 and TRBJ2-7, reads GAGVSQSPRYKVTKRGQDVALRCDPISGHVSLYWYRQALGQGPEFLTYFNYEAQQDKSGLPNDRFSAERPEGSISTLTIQRTEQRDSAMYRCASSPKVYRDTEEEGDEQYFGPGTRLTVT.

In this sample, this clone turned up a few times. The V gene is TRBV7-9, the J gene TRBJ2-6; no clear D. Germline loops: CDR1 SEHNR, CDR2 FQNEAQ (reference sequence). The CDR3 covers 16 residues. Trimming shortened V by 4 bases and J by 1 base, and 11 bases separated the two germline ends. CDR3 sequence reads: CASSSSQSSGANVLTF. CDR3 coding DNA: TGTGCCAGCAGCTCGTCCCAGTCATCTGGGGCCAACGTCCTGACTTTC.

The V and J genes are TRBV6-5 and TRBJ1-6; 10 bases agree with TRBD1. The CDR3 consists of 14 residues. Germline values: CDR1 MNHEY, CDR2 SVGAGI. Trimming at V came to 5 bases and at J to 10 bases, leaving 5 bases not matched to a gene. The chain's CDR3 is CASSPGQGNSPLHF. DNA of the CDR3: TGTGCCAGCAGTCCGGGACAGGGGAACTCACCCCTCCACTTT.

This clone was seen a handful of times. The J gene is TRBJ2-7, the V gene TRBV6-6, with a tentative D call TRBD1 (5 bases). The CDR3 is made up of 14 amino acids. Germline lookup yields CDR1 MNHNY and CDR2 SVGAGI (reference sequence). V was pared by 2 bases and J by 4 bases, with 12 bases between. CDR3 DNA: TGTGCCAGCAGTTACAGGGGCGACGAGTACGAGCAGTACTTC. It codes for CASSYRGDEYEQYF.

This rearrangement joins TRBV5-3 to TRBJ1-1; perhaps TRBD1 as D (6 bases). TRBV5-3 is classed as an ORF, of uncertain function. The length of the CDR3 is 16 residues. V lost 5 bases to trimming and J lost 1 base, with 18 bases between them. Here the CDR3 reads CARRVTTGHTNTEAFF. Here the CDR3 DNA reads TGTGCCAGAAGAGTTACGACGGGACACACGAACACTGAAGCTTTCTTT.

The chain has TRBV7-6 and TRBJ1-2; TRBD1 matches 7 bases. V shed 8 bases and J 7 bases; nucleotides not matched to a gene: 10. This CDR3 has 13 residues. Germline values: CDR1 SGHVS, CDR2 FNYEAQ. Here the CDR3 reads CASASRQGGGYTF. The CDR3 DNA sequence: TGTGCCAGCGCGTCCCGACAGGGAGGTGGCTACACCTTC.

The chain uses TRBV2 and TRBJ2-5, with D possibly matching TRBD1 (6 bases). Germline V gene lookup returns CDR1 SNHLY and CDR2 FYNNEI. With 3 bases removed from V and 7 bases from J, the gap between germline ends came to 12 bases. CDR3 length equals 13 residues. Here the CDR3 reads CASSDWDMGTQYF. The CDR3 coding sequence is TGTGCCAGCAGTGATTGGGACATGGGGACCCAGTACTTC.

The count of this clone is one. The chain employs TRBV6-1 and TRBJ1-4; 7 positions agree with TRBD1. J was trimmed by 8 bases and V by 1 base; bases with no gene match: 4. Germline CDR1 and CDR2: MNHNS and SASEGT. There are 14 residues in the CDR3. The CDR3, as DNA: TGTGCCAGCAGTGAAGGGATGACAGGGGAAAAACTGTTTTTT. It translates to CASSEGMTGEKLFF.

The genes are TRBV27 and TRBJ1-1; the D gene is possibly TRBD1 (6 bases). Trimming took off 6 bases at V and 5 bases at J, with 16 bases between the two ends. This CDR3 has 14 residues. Germline values: CDR1 MNHEY, CDR2 SMNVEV (reference sequence). The CDR3 here is CASRDDRKGTEAFF. The CDR3 coding sequence is TGTGCCAGCAGAGACGACAGGAAGGGGACTGAAGCTTTCTTT.

The chain has TRBV18 and TRBJ1-1, with D maybe TRBD1 (6 bases). The V end was cut by 2 bases, the J end by 11 bases, with 12 bases between. CDR3 size: 12 residues. CDR1 is KGHSH and CDR2 is LQKENI in the germline V gene. CDR3 in amino acids: CASSPGGGLAFF. Here the CDR3 DNA reads TGTGCCAGCTCACCAGGCGGGGGGCTGGCTTTCTTT.

The chain uses TRBV13 and TRBJ2-1, with TRBD2 identical over 7 bases. CDR1 and CDR2 from the germline V gene are PRHDT and FYEKMQ (reference sequence). This CDR3 has 15 residues. The ends lost 5 bases at V and 1 base at J; junction bases unmatched: 5. The chain's CDR3 is CASSPRGVSYNEQFF. In DNA form, the CDR3 reads TGTGCCAGCAGCCCACGGGGGGTATCCTACAATGAGCAGTTCTTC.

The chain couples TRBV2 to TRBJ2-2; 8 nucleotides agree with TRBD2. Trimming at V came to 7 bases and at J to 9 bases, leaving 10 bases not matched to a gene. Germline CDR1 reads SNHLY; CDR2 reads FYNNEI. This CDR3 spans 14 amino acids. In DNA, the CDR3 is TGTGCCAGCACGGGACTAGGTGACGTCAGGGAGCTGTTTTTT. The encoded protein is CASTGLGDVRELFF.

This chain uses TRBV30 with TRBJ1-2; 8 bases agree with TRBD1. Looked up from germline, CDR1 is GTSNPN and CDR2 is SVGIG (reference sequence). V gave up 0 bases and J gave up 7 bases; unmatched junction bases: 10. The length of the CDR3 is 15 residues. The CDR3 spells CAWSVVVRGRVGYTF. The CDR3 DNA is TGTGCCTGGAGTGTAGTGGTCAGGGGGCGCGTTGGCTACACCTTC.

This chain links TRBV12-3 or TRBV12-4 with TRBJ2-7, with TRBD1 identical over 8 bases. The CDR3 covers 12 residues. V shed 5 bases, J shed 8 bases, and the junction held 5 bases outside the gene matches. The CDR3 here is CASSRQGAKQYF. The CDR3 DNA follows: TGTGCCAGCAGTCGCCAGGGGGCGAAGCAGTACTTC.

The genes are TRBV28 and TRBJ2-4; 7 bases are a match to TRBD1. Germline V gene lookup returns CDR1 MDHEN and CDR2 SYDVKM. CDR3 length: 18 residues. The V and J ends lost 3 bases and 0 bases, in that order; junction bases with no gene match: 11. This chain's CDR3 is CASSFLSRDSLAKNIQYF. The CDR3 nucleotides are TGTGCCAGCAGTTTTTTAAGTCGGGACAGTCTAGCCAAAAACATTCAGTACTTC.